This T cell receptor (beta chain) is drawn from a study of blood T cell repertoires in COVID-19. Study summary: Samples of COVID-19 (acute and convalescent) were obtained from the United States, Italy and Spain. In each case, the material was cDNA or gDNA derived from T cells, B-cell-depleted T cells, or PBMCs.

In the study's own analysis: How many nucleated cells were present was estimated from reference gene primer amplification. The method was immunoSEQ multiplex PCR; TCRdb's version includes in-frame clones alone and lacks a portion of them. V and J calls and clone size are those listed in that table; D and trimming were worked out from the DNA. The sample lists about 240,000 clones; roughly nine tenths were seen once. Trimming cost V 1 base and J 2 bases, with 5 bases left between them. Germline CDR1 reads SGHTA; CDR2 reads FQGNSA. The CDR3 covers 14 residues. The chain carries TRBV7-2 and TRBJ2-2; D call uncertain. Sequenced: peripheral blood. This clonotype was obtained from a man between 60 and 75 years old with acute or convalescent COVID-19. As DNA, the CDR3 is TGTGCCAGCAGCTTAGGTGGCAACACCGGGGAGCTGTTTTTT. It is translated as CASSLGGNTGELFF.